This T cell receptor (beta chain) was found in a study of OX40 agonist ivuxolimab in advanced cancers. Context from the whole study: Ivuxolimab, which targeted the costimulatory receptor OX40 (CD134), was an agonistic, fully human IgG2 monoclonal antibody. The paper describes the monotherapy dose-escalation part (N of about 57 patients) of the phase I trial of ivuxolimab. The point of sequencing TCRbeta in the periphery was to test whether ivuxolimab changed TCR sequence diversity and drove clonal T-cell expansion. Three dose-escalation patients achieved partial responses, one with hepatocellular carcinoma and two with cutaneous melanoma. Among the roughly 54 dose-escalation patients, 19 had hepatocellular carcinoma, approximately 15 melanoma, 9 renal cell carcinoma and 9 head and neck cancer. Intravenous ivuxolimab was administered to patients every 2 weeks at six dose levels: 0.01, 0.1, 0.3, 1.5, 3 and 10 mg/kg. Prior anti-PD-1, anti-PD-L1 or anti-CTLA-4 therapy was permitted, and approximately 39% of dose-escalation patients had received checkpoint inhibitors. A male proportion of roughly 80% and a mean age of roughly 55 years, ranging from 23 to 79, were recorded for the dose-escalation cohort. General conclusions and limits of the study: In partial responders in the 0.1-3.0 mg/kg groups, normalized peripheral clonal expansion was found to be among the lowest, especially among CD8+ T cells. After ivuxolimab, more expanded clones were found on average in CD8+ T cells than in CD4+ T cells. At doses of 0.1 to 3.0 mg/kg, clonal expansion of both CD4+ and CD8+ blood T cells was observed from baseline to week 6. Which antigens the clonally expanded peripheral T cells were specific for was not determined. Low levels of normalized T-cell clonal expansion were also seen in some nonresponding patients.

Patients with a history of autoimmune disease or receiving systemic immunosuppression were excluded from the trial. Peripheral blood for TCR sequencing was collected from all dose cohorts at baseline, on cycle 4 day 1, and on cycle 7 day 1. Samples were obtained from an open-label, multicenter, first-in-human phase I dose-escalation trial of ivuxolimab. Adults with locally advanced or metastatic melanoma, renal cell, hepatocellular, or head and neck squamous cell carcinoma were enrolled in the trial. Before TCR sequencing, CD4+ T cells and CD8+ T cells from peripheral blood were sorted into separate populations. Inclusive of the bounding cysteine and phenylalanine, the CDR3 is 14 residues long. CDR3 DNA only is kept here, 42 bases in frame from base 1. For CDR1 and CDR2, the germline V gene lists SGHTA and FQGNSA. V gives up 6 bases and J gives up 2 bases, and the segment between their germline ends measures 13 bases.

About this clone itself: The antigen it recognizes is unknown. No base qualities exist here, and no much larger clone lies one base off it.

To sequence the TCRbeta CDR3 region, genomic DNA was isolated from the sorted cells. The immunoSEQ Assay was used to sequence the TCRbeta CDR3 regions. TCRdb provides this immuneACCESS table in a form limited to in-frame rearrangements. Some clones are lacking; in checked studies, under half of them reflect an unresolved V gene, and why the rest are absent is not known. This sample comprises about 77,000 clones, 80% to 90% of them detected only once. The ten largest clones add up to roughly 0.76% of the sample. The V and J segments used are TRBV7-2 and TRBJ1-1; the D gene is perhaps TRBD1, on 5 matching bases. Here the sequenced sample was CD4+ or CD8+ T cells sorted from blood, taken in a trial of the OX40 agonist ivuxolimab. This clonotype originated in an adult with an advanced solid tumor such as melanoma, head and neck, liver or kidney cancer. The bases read TGTGCCAGCAGTTCAGGGATGCCAAACACTGAAGCTTTCTTT. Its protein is CASSSGMPNTEAFF.